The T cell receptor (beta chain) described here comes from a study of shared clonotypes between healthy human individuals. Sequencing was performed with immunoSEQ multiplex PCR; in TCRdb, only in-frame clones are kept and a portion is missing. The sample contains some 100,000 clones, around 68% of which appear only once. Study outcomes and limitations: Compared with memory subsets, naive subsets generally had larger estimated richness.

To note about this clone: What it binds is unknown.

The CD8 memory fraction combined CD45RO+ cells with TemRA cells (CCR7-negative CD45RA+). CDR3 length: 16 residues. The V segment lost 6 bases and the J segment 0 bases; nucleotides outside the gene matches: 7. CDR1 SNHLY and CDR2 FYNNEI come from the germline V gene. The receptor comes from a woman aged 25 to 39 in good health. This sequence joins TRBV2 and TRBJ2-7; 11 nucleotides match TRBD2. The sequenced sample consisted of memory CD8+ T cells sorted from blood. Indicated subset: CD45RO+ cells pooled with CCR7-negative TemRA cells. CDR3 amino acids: CASSPGLAALSYEQYF. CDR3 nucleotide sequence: TGTGCCAGCAGCCCGGGACTAGCGGCACTCTCCTACGAGCAGTACTTC.